This TCR beta chain is from a study of OX40 agonist ivuxolimab in advanced cancers. Across the study: Ivuxolimab, which is an agonistic anti-OX40 (CD134) antibody, was administered to the patients.

Prior autoimmune disease or systemic immunosuppression barred patients. General study points: Dose levels from 0.1 to 3.0 mg/kg saw CD4+ and CD8+ blood T cells expand clonally by week 6. Patients with a partial response at 0.1-3.0 mg/kg had among the lowest clonal expansion.

The assay was immunoSEQ multiplex PCR, and TCRdb's table has in-frame clones only and misses some. The sample includes some 100,000 clones, roughly nine tenths seen only once; the top ten take around 0.82%. A remark on this clone: Its antigen remains unidentified.

The sample consisted of CD4+ or CD8+ T cells sorted from blood, taken in a trial of the OX40 agonist ivuxolimab. The clonotype originates from an adult with an advanced solid tumor such as melanoma, head and neck, liver or kidney cancer.

The CDR3 sequence: CASTNGGGVGAFF. DNA for the CDR3: TGTGCCAGCACGAATGGTGGGGGCGTGGGTGCTTTCTTT. The genes are TRBV6-6 and TRBJ1-1, with D perhaps matching TRBD1 (6 bases). V was pared by 7 bases and J by 11 bases, with 20 bases between. The CDR3 contains 13 residues. Germline CDR1 and CDR2: MNHNY and SVGAGI (reference sequence).